Listed below are T cell receptor beta chains from one sample, sequenced in a study of metastatic and nonmetastatic thyroid tumors. TCRdb re-processed the PCR reads through MiXCR. This table has approximately 41,000 clones, approximately 28% appearing once. Sequenced input: blood. The source is a male donor with papillary thyroid cancer or a benign thyroid nodule (not recorded which). Some clones in this sample may be carry-over from other donors' samples. Both conserved end residues are part of each CDR3. The D gene is left open where the match is weak. A row's size may be missing; if present it is once, few, many or a size class.

-	many	TRBJ1-5	TRBV12-3/TRBV12-4	14	CASSAGSGNQPQHF	TGTGCCAGCAGTGCGGGGTCGGGCAATCAGCCCCAGCATTTT
-	many	TRBJ2-5	TRBV6-5	16	CASSYDPSSIQETQYF	TGTGCCAGCAGTTACGACCCCTCTTCCATACAAGAGACCCAGTACTTC
TRBD1	many	TRBJ1-6	TRBV27	14	CASSRDRARSPLHF	TGTGCCAGCAGTCGGGACAGGGCCCGCTCACCCCTCCACTTT
-	few	TRBJ2-7	TRBV19	15	CASSIAIGPSYEQYF	TGTGCCAGTAGTATTGCTATTGGTCCTTCCTACGAGCAGTACTTC
-	many	TRBJ2-7	TRBV6-5	12	CASSYEGYEQYF	TGTGCCAGCAGTTACGAAGGGTACGAGCAGTACTTC
-	-	TRBJ2-7	TRBV4-1	13	CASSQGQAYEQYF	TGCGCCAGCAGCCAAGGCCAGGCCTACGAGCAGTACTTC
TRBD1	many	TRBJ2-5	TRBV7-6	15	CASSQTTGGFETQYF	TGTGCCAGCAGCCAAACCACAGGGGGCTTTGAGACCCAGTACTTC
-	medium-sized	TRBJ1-1	TRBV18	15	CASSPPGGLNTEAFF	TGTGCCAGCTCACCACCAGGAGGGCTCAACACTGAAGCTTTCTTT
-	-	TRBJ2-6	TRBV20-1	16	CSARASTGYGANVLTF	TGCAGTGCTAGGGCCTCTACAGGATACGGGGCGAACGTCCTGACTTTC
TRBD2	medium-sized	TRBJ2-7	TRBV12-3/TRBV12-4	15	CASSATGTSGYEQYF	TGTGCCAGCAGTGCGACCGGGACTAGCGGCTACGAGCAGTACTTC
-	many	TRBJ2-1	TRBV6-2/TRBV6-3	13	CATTTRGHNEQFF	TGTGCCACTACAACAAGGGGCCACAATGAGCAGTTCTTC
-	many	TRBJ2-2	TRBV7-7	16	CASSLDFGVPPGELFF	TGTGCTAGCAGCTTAGACTTTGGGGTGCCCCCCGGGGAGCTGTTTTTT
-	many	TRBJ2-5	TRBV25-1	14	CASSVSLIQETQYF	TGTGCCAGCAGTGTTTCCCTCATACAAGAGACCCAGTACTTC
-	many	TRBJ2-3	TRBV29-1	13	CSVLAPPPDTQYF	TGCAGCGTCCTTGCCCCCCCCCCAGATACGCAGTATTTT
TRBD1	once	TRBJ1-4	TRBV4-1	17	CASSQEIHGTAFEKLFF	TGCGCCAGCAGCCAAGAAATACACGGGACAGCGTTCGAAAAACTGTTTTTT
-	many	TRBJ1-3	TRBV28	14	CASSFQGAGNTIYF	TGTGCCAGCAGTTTTCAAGGGGCTGGAAACACCATATATTTT
-	many	TRBJ2-2	TRBV19	16	CASSILTGQLGGELFF	TGTGCCAGTAGTATACTAACGGGGCAGCTTGGGGGGGAGCTGTTTTTT
TRBD2	many	TRBJ2-2	TRBV12-3/TRBV12-4	14	CASKGTSGWGELFF	TGTGCCAGCAAGGGGACTAGCGGTTGGGGGGAGCTGTTTTTT
TRBD2	many	TRBJ2-3	TRBV7-2	15	CASSETSGGDDTQYF	TGTGCCAGCAGCGAGACTAGCGGGGGCGACGATACGCAGTATTTT
-	-	TRBJ2-2	TRBV20-1	16	CSASYRGSENTGELFF	TGCAGTGCTAGTTATAGAGGTAGTGAAAACACCGGGGAGCTGTTTTTT
-	many	TRBJ1-6	TRBV4-1	15	CASSQGQGGLTPLHF	TGCGCCAGCAGCCAAGGTCAAGGGGGTTTGACACCCCTCCACTTT
-	many	TRBJ1-2	TRBV25-1	13	CASSESQGGRYTF	TGTGCCAGCAGTGAATCACAGGGTGGTCGCTACACCTTC